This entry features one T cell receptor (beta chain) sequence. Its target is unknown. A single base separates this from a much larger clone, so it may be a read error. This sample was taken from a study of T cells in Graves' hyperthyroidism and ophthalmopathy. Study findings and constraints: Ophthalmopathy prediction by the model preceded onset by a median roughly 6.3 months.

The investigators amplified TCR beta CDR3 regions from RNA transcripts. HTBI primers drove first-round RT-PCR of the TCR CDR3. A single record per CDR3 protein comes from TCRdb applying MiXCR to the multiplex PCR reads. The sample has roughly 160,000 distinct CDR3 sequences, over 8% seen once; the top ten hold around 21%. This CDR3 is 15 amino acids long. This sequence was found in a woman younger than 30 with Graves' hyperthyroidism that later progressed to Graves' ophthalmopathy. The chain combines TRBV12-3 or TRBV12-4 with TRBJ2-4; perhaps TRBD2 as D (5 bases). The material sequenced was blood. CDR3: CASRPLGAGKSIQYF. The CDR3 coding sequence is TGTGCCAGCAGGCCACTTGGTGCGGGCAAAAGCATTCAGTACTTC.